This TCR beta chain came from a study of cytomegalovirus exposure and HLA in healthy donors. In regard to this clone: Its target is unknown.

There are 17 residues in the CDR3. CDR1 and CDR2 (germline): SGHAT, FQNNGV. The junction had 16 bases not matched to a gene; V was cut back by 0 bases and J by 11 bases. PCR involved 60 Vbeta and 13 Jbeta primers. Assay used: immunoSEQ multiplex PCR; TCRdb lists only in-frame clones, some missing. The table shows 95,000 to 100,000 clones, with about four fifths occurring only once. Overall study results and limits: As immune exposure information, only CMV serostatus was available. There were several of the most significant clusters that appeared linked to common viral pathogens in a later analysis. Presence/absence analyses rested on an assumption that sequencing depth was roughly uniform across donors.

The V call is TRBV11-2, the J call TRBJ2-7; TRBD2 aligns across 10 bases. The clonotype originates from a woman aged 40 to 55 in good health and CMV-seronegative. The specimen sequenced was PBMCs. CDR3 loop: CASSLDLRRSSGGLEYF. The CDR3, as DNA: TGTGCCAGCAGCTTAGATTTAAGGCGGTCTAGCGGGGGCCTCGAGTACTTC.